This TCR beta chain appears in the sequencing data of a study of blood T cells in healthy people across ages. A word on this clonotype: The antigen is undetermined.

Next came a second PCR, run for about 7 to 12 cycles, which used a sample-barcoded 5' primer along with a J-beta primer mix. Via MiXCR, TCRdb re-called the 5' RACE reads, giving one row per CDR3 protein. Of about 680,000 distinct CDR3 sequences detected, around half appear once; the ten largest clones hold approximately 32%. Study-wide points: No one knew whether donors had CMV, which possibly confounded expanded clonotype changes. Diversity figures derived from one million T cells were judged to underestimate the true value.

The CDR3 is made up of 13 amino acids. After removal of 6 bases from V and 5 bases from J, the junction contained 4 bases not matched to a gene. Germline loops: CDR1 MNHEY, CDR2 SMNVEV (reference sequence). Source material: blood. The TCR was taken from a woman aged 55 to 70 in good health. The rearrangement uses TRBV27 and TRBJ2-7; 10 bases align to TRBD2. The CDR3 DNA reads as TGTGCCAGCAGGGTAGCGGGAGGTAACGAGCAGTACTTC. It yields the protein CASRVAGGNEQYF.